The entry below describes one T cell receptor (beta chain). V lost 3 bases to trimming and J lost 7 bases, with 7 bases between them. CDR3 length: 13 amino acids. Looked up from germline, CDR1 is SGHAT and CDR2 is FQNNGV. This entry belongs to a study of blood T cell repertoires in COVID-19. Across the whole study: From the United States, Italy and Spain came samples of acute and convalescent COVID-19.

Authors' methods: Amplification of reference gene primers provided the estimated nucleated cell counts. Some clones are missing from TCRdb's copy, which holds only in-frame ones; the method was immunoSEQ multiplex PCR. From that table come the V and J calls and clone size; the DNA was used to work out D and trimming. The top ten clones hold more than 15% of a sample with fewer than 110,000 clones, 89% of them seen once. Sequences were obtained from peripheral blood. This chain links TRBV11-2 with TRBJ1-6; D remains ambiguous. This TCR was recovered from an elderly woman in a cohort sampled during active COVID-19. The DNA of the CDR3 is TGTGCCAGCAGCTTCGGGTGGAATTCACCCCTCCACTTT. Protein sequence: CASSFGWNSPLHF. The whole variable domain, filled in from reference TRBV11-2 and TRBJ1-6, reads EAGVAQSPRYKIIEKRQSVAFWCNPISGHATLYWYQQILGQGPKLLIQFQNNGVVDDSQLPKDRFSAERLKGVDSTLKIQPAKLEDSAVYLCASSFGWNSPLHFGNGTRLTVT.